This TCR beta chain was obtained from a study of shared clonotypes between healthy human individuals. Whole-study findings and limits: Among donors, sharing of clonotypes was expected to be affected by sequencing depth. Sampling was confined to blood; repertoires within tissues likely differ.

Positive CCR7 selection of CD45RO-negative cells yielded the naive CD8 cells, and terminally differentiated effector memory CD45RA+ cells were excluded. All participating donors were Caucasian adults from Nashville, Tennessee. Worth noting for this clone: Its cognate antigen is unknown.

The authors distributed each subset's genomic DNA evenly over several immunoSEQ plates. Sequencing was performed with immunoSEQ multiplex PCR; in TCRdb, only in-frame clones are kept and a portion is missing. Of around 2,000,000 clones in the sample, about 93% were seen once. The TCR was taken from a man aged 18-30 years in good health. Some clones in this sample may be carry-over from other donors' samples. The sample was naive CD8+ T cells from PBMCs.

CDR3 DNA sequence: TGTGCCAGCAGCCAATACAGAGAGAACTACACCTTC. Its translation: CASSQYRENYTF. The V call is TRBV7-9, the J call TRBJ1-2; the D is unclear. The CDR3 consists of 12 residues. The germline CDR1 and CDR2 sequences are SEHNR and FQNEAQ (reference sequence). V gave up 5 bases and J gave up 10 bases, with 14 bases separating them.